This entry lists 10 T cell receptor beta chains sequenced from one sample in a study of Ad26.COV2.S vaccination and SARS-CoV-2 variants. Generated by immunoSEQ multiplex PCR, the TCRdb table keeps only in-frame clones and is missing some. The sample lists 87,000 or so clones, more than 65% seen once, with roughly 15% in the top ten. Material: peripheral blood, obtained after recovery from COVID-19. The receptors were sampled from a human donor who had recovered from COVID-19.

This chain links TRBV11-2 with TRBJ2-2, with unresolved D. Trimming took 2 bases from V and 1 from J, leaving 11 bases between them. The CDR3 loop spans 16 amino acids. Germline V gene lookup returns CDR1 SGHAT and CDR2 FQNNGV. The CDR3 protein is CASSLNGVLNTGELFF. For the CDR3, the DNA is TGTGCCAGCAGCTTAAATGGGGTTCTGAACACCGGGGAGCTGTTTTTT.

This clone has just one count. The rearrangement uses TRBV10-1 and TRBJ2-7; 7 nucleotides align to TRBD1. After removal of 4 bases from V and 6 bases from J, the junction contained 9 bases not matched to a gene. The germline V gene has CDR1 WNHNN and CDR2 SYGVQD (reference sequence). This CDR3 spans 14 amino acids. The CDR3 coding sequence is TGCGCCAGCAGTGCCCTGGGCAGGGGGACCGAGCAGTACTTC. Translation: CASSALGRGTEQYF.

The chain joins TRBV24-1 to TRBJ2-1; 7 bases are a match to TRBD2. The CDR3 spans 17 residues. With 3 bases clipped from V and 5 bases from J, the junction kept 12 bases outside the gene matches. Germline V CDR1 and CDR2: KGHDR, SFDVKD. The CDR3 DNA reads TGTGCCACCAGTGATCACCGTGGGAGGGCCAGGGACAATGAGCAGTTCTTC. It codes for CATSDHRGRARDNEQFF.

This clone is a singleton in its sample. The chain recombines TRBV6-2 or TRBV6-3 with TRBJ1-5; TRBD1 matches at 9 bases. V was pared by 6 bases and J by 4 bases, with 4 bases of the junction left unmatched. This CDR3 region has 14 residues. Germline CDR1 reads MNHEY; CDR2 reads SVGEGT. This CDR3 is CASSPGQGNQPQHF. The CDR3 DNA follows: TGTGCCAGCAGCCCGGGACAGGGAAATCAGCCCCAGCATTTT.

J is TRBJ2-5 and V is TRBV5-4, with 8 positions matching TRBD1. Germline V gene data show CDR1 as SGHNT and CDR2 as YYREEE (reference sequence). There are 17 residues in the CDR3. The J segment lost 2 bases and the V segment lost 4 bases, leaving 13 bases of the junction unmatched. CDR3: CASSLAAGQVLQETQYF. CDR3 bases: TGTGCCAGCAGCCTGGCTGCGGGACAGGTTCTACAAGAGACCCAGTACTTC. Combining the CDR3 with reference TRBV5-4 and TRBJ2-5 gives the whole variable domain ETGVTQSPTHLIKTRGQQVTLRCSSQSGHNTVSWYQQALGQGPQFIFQYYREEENGRGNFPPRFSGLQFPNYSSELNVNALELDDSALYLCASSLAAGQVLQETQYFGPGTRLLVL.

This chain links TRBV10-3 with TRBJ1-2; 9 positions agree with TRBD1. The CDR3 has 13 residues. Germline loops: CDR1 ENHRY, CDR2 SYGVKD. V shed 6 bases and J 8 bases; nucleotides not matched to a gene: 7. DNA for the CDR3: TGTGCCATCAGGGGCCGGGACAGGGACGGCTACACCTTC. Amino acid sequence: CAIRGRDRDGYTF.

The gene calls are TRBV7-2 and TRBJ1-4; TRBD1 might be the D (5 bases). CDR1 and CDR2 from the germline V gene are SGHTA and FQGNSA. The ends were cut back, 5 bases at V and 7 bases at J, with 8 bases in the middle. The length of the CDR3 is 12 residues. The CDR3 spells CASSRGGEKLFF. CDR3 nucleotides: TGTGCCAGCAGCCGGGGGGGTGAAAAACTGTTTTTT.

V is TRBV19 and J is TRBJ2-5, with 10 bases identical to TRBD2. V lost 3 bases and J lost 3; bases outside the gene matches: 10. The CDR3 extends over 17 amino acids. Germline CDR1 LNHDA, CDR2 SQIVND (reference sequence). The CDR3: CASSIPGTSVPEETQYF. DNA of the CDR3: TGTGCCAGTAGTATCCCCGGGACTAGCGTCCCCGAAGAGACCCAGTACTTC.

The V call is TRBV7-2, the J call TRBJ2-7; a weak D match, TRBD1 (5 bases). This CDR3 has 17 residues. The V end was cut by 3 bases, the J end by 5 bases, with 23 bases between. CDR1 and CDR2 from the germline V gene are SGHTA and FQGNSA. CDR3 sequence (DNA): TGTGCCAGCAGCTTGGTTGGTTTCGGACATCAAAGGCACGAGCAGTACTTC. It translates to CASSLVGFGHQRHEQYF. Filled out from reference TRBV7-2 and TRBJ2-7, the complete variable domain reads GAGVSQSPSNKVTEKGKDVELRCDPISGHTALYWYRQSLGQGLEFLIYFQGNSAPDKSGLPSDRFSAERTGGSVSTLTIQRTQQEDSAVYLCASSLVGFGHQRHEQYFGPGTRLTVT.

The chain is built from TRBV29-1 and TRBJ2-2; 10 nucleotides line up with TRBD1. Unmatched junction bases numbered 2, after V lost 7 bases and J lost 0 bases. CDR3 length equals 14 residues. CDR1 SQVTM and CDR2 ANQGSEA come from the germline V gene. DNA of the CDR3: TGCAGCGGTGGACAGGGGGCGAACACCGGGGAGCTGTTTTTT. Its protein is CSGGQGANTGELFF.